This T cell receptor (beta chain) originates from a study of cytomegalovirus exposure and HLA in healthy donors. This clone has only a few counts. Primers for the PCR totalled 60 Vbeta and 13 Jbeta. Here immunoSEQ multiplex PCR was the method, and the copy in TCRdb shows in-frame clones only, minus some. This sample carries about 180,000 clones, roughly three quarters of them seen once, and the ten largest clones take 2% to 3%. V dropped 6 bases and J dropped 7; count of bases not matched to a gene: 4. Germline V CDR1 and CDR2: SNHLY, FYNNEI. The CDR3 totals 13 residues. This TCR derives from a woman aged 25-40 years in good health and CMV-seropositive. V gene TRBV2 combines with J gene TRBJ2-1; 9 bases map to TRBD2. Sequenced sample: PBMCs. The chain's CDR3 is CASSAGGINEQFF. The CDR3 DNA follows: TGTGCCAGCAGCGCGGGGGGGATTAATGAGCAGTTCTTC. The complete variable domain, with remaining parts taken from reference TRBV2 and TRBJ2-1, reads EPEVTQTPSHQVTQMGQEVILRCVPISNHLYFYWYRQILGQKVEFLVSFYNNEISEKSEIFDDQFSVERPDGSNFTLKIRSTKLEDSAMYFCASSAGGINEQFFGPGTRLTVL.